This T cell receptor beta chain was sequenced during a study of cytomegalovirus exposure and HLA in healthy donors. About this clone: What it binds is not known.

The assay was immunoSEQ multiplex PCR, and TCRdb's table has in-frame clones only and misses some. The sample has over 85,000 clones, roughly 90% seen once. Study-wide results and caveats: A subsequent analysis found that TCR clusters from the first cohort also tended to co-occur in the roughly 120 validation repertoires, with 94% of cluster scores above 0. Reports credit the classifier with highly specific, highly sensitive diagnosis of cytomegalovirus status. Investigators reported 150 to 200 TCR beta chains as tied to cytomegalovirus.

This TCR came from a woman aged 30 to 39 in good health and CMV-seropositive. Sequenced sample: PBMCs.

DNA of the CDR3: TGTGCCAGCAGCCCCCGGTGGGACAGGGAGGAGACCCAGTACTTC. Translating gives CASSPRWDREETQYF. The J gene is TRBJ2-5, the V gene TRBV6-5; 9 bases are shared with TRBD1. V lost 6 bases and J lost 5; bases outside the gene matches: 10. Germline CDR1 and CDR2: MNHEY and SVGAGI. The CDR3 sequence is 15 residues long.